Given below is one T cell receptor (beta chain) in context. What this receptor recognizes is not known. No base quality information exists; no much larger clone differs at one position. This entry comes from a study of cytomegalovirus exposure and HLA in healthy donors (dated by TCRdb to about 2017). General notes on the study: An earlier analysis of about 530 of the donors reported roughly 300 Gb of sequence data and 117 million unique TCR beta sequences obtained from about 179 million T cells. Because of strong linkage in the cohort, 5 or 6 DR-DQ haplotypes were treated as single units for association and clustering. Every discovery cohort repertoire had been produced on one sequencing platform. Of the 300 to 450 genotyped donors, 70% to 90% were placed in the genetic ancestry cluster associated with self-reported Caucasian donors. Across some 400 genotyped donors of the cohort, an average of about 240,000 unique TCR beta nucleotide sequences per donor were sequenced, and roughly a sixth of those sequences were non-productive. To decide whether each TCR beta V gene segment behaved as functional or pseudogenic, an earlier analysis of some 540 of the donors relied on high-throughput TCR beta sequencing. Donor age, sex, ethnicity and CMV serostatus were compiled alongside the repertoire data. HLA typing covered class I and class II loci at four-digit resolution. An early release covering just under 650 HLA-typed donors comprised approximately 300 gigabases of sequencing data and some 79 million unique TCR sequences. High-throughput TCR immunosequencing, statistical association of individual TCRs with disease status, and machine learning were combined to predict cytomegalovirus infection status. A later genetic analysis used genome-wide SNP genotypes for about three fifths of the roughly 700 donors, treating that subset as a discovery cohort. Rather than drawing on any new phenotypic data, the later analysis identified candidate immune exposures from TCR beta sequences and the way those sequences occurred across donors. In a later analysis, previously published TCR beta repertoires from some 640 donors were re-analyzed and high-resolution HLA genotyping was added so that TCR occurrence patterns could be studied. The study was designed to test whether signatures of past pathogen exposure could be identified by cataloging public T cell receptors. The study profiled the T cell repertoires of more than 500 subjects by immunosequencing and related them to cytomegalovirus serostatus. The number of donors typed differed by locus, with about 629-630 for A, B, C, DRB1 and DQB1, approximately 500 for DQA1, 600 to 610 for DPA1, and about 450 for DPB1. A separate validation cohort of some 130 different subjects was used in addition to the approximately 700-subject first cohort. The study at large found these results: The presence/absence analyses assumed that sequencing depth was roughly uniform across donors, and that assumption may not be true. Because some donors lacked HLA typing at each locus, the association tests relied only on the typed subset. Three of the identified cytomegalovirus-associated TCR beta chains were confirmed in vitro to be specific for cytomegalovirus antigens. Linkage disequilibrium might explain the correlated functional status among segregating V segments, but an unknown experimental factor could not be excluded. A later analysis associated around 16,000 TCR beta sequences with specific HLA alleles at a false discovery rate of 0.05. In a later analysis, several top co-occurrence clusters were reported to appear linked to parvovirus B19, influenza, CMV and Epstein-Barr virus. The authors suggested that the approach could potentially be generalized to other disease states and immunological phenotypes. When HLA alleles, especially DR and DQ, strongly co-occurred, TCR associations were difficult to assign to individual alleles. The study gave a list of more than 150 TCR beta chains associated with cytomegalovirus. Seventeen rarely observed V segments, including chromosome 9 orphons, were excluded from the earlier analysis of several hundred of the donors because counts were too low. An association between a missense DCLRE1C variant and V-gene and J-gene trimming of TCR beta chains was found in a later genetic analysis and replicated in an independent cohort. A further reported finding was that TCR beta sequences accurately predicted the HLA-A and HLA-B alleles for most subjects in the first cohort. While some public TCRs were present in many individuals, most TCR sequences turned up only very rarely across donors. A cluster of highly shared sequence variants was judged likely to be a technical artifact of the sequencing pipeline. CMV serostatus was the only immune exposure information available for the cohort. The classifier was reported to diagnose cytomegalovirus status with high specificity and sensitivity in both the original cohort and the validation cohort. This cohort had only TCR beta chains sequenced, and the lack of alpha or paired-chain data limited which features could be detected. According to a later genetic analysis, donors in an Asian-associated ancestry cluster had fewer N-insertions in productive TCRs than the approximately 650-donor mean. Some IMGT-functional V segments, including TRBV6-2 and TRBV6-3, could not be distinguished by the 87-base-pair reads and were therefore excluded. In an earlier analysis of some 500 of the donors, most TCR beta V segments were observed in productive rearrangements about 90% or about 30% of the time, broadly matching IMGT annotations. Compared with equally common non-associated chains, HLA-associated TCR beta chains in a later analysis were more clonally expanded and had lower generation probabilities. In a later analysis, most CMV-associated TCR beta chains were found to appear HLA-restricted, with HLA associations seemingly driven largely by CMV exposure. According to a later analysis, TCR association rates differed among HLA loci, with DRB1 alleles showing the most associated TCRs and HLA-C alleles showing the fewest.

Library preparation employed the immunoSEQ multiplex PCR assay. For the multiplex PCR, a mixture combining 60 forward primers for TCR Vbeta segments and 13 reverse primers for TCR Jbeta segments was used. A multiplex PCR assay on genomic DNA amplified the CDR3 region of rearranged TCR beta genes. On the Illumina HiSeq System, the amplified TCR beta libraries were sequenced as 87-base-pair reads. The study's own analysis went as follows. Across the 500 to 750 repertoires, a later analysis counted tens of millions of unique TCR beta chains, roughly 11 million of which were shared by at least two donors. Raw reads were error-corrected and collapsed into unique sequences by a nearest-neighbor algorithm in which closely related sequences were merged to remove PCR and sequencing errors. To assign V, D and J gene segments, CDR3 sequences were aligned to IMGT reference sequences. Each retained sequence needed at least a six-nucleotide match to both a V gene segment and a J gene segment. A rearrangement was called productive if the CDR3 had no stop codons and remained in frame with V and J, and every other rearrangement was called non-productive. CDR3 was defined according to IMGT convention as the region running from the second conserved V-encoded cysteine to the conserved J-encoded phenylalanine. The earlier analysis of about 610 of the donors excluded sequences that lacked an unambiguous match to a single V gene segment. An earlier analysis of around 600 of the donors classified V segments as functional when productive rearrangements were above 56.7% and as segregating when the standard deviation between donors was above 5%. A statistical classification framework was built to diagnose cytomegalovirus status from the catalog of TCR beta chain sequences. In a later analysis, V and J genes were assigned by comparing TCR nucleotide sequences against IMGT/GENE-DB human TR gene sequences. In a later analysis, CDR3 sequences and most-parsimonious VDJ recombination scenarios were assigned using the TCRdist pipeline. In a later analysis, each TCR beta chain was defined by its CDR3 amino acid sequence together with its V-gene family, and reads without a unique V-gene family were excluded. A later analysis removed roughly 590 highly shared, low-generation-probability nucleotide sequences to deal with suspected cross-contamination and a sequencing artifact. In a later analysis, a clonal expansion index for each public chain was calculated from normalized within-repertoire ranks of inferred template counts. In a later analysis, generation probabilities were computed with a VDJ recombination model fitted to out-of-frame rearrangements, and the resulting probabilities were checked against IGoR. In a later analysis, hypergeometric tests were used to score TCR-TCR, TCR-HLA and TCR-CMV co-occurrence, with a repertoire-size bias correction applied to TCR pairs. A later analysis estimated false discovery rates by permuting HLA or CMV assignments 20 times. In a later analysis, co-occurring TCRs were grouped using DBSCAN, and TCRdist sequence similarity was added for clustering within HLA-allele-positive subsets. Co-occurrence clustering excluded repertoires with fewer than 30,000 or more than 120,000 public chains, plus five with anomalous nucleotide sharing. TCRdb retrieved this table from immuneACCESS and kept in-frame rearrangements only. Not all clones are present; in checked studies, unresolved V genes account for under half, and no reason is known for the remainder. V, J and clone size derive from that table, while D and trimming were established from the DNA sequence. The sample contains about 170,000 clones, around 78% of them found a single time. Of the sample, 3% to 3.5% is held by the ten largest clones.

The cohort was made up of 666 healthy bone marrow donors. All cohort members were sampled while nominally healthy, although unrecorded immune exposures were likely present. The donor was CMV seropositive and belonged to the group of 250 to 300 seropositive cohort members. Each donor provided a peripheral blood sample, and peripheral blood mononuclear cells were used for TCR beta sequencing. Genomic DNA was extracted from the blood cell samples with the Qiagen DNeasy Blood Extraction Kit. Looking up the germline V gene yields CDR1 MDHEN and CDR2 SYDVKM. From cysteine to phenylalanine, the CDR3 is 13 amino acids long. Only the CDR3 DNA stays, 39 bases, in frame from base 1. V lost 5 bases and J lost 3 bases, and the count of bases not matched to a germline gene is 3.

The specimen was PBMCs. The sequence links TRBV28 to TRBJ1-2; TRBD1 lines up with 7 middle nucleotides. This receptor was taken from a woman aged 50 to 65 in good health and CMV-seropositive. The DNA sequence is given as TGTGCCAGCAGTCGGGACAGTTACTATGGCTACACCTTC. The encoded protein is CASSRDSYYGYTF.